The clone carrying this TCR beta chain was recorded at least ten times. This specimen belongs to a study of T cells in Graves' hyperthyroidism and ophthalmopathy. The CDR3 extends over 15 amino acids. Trimming left V 5 bases short and J 1 base short, with 14 bases between. Germline CDR1 reads SEHNR; CDR2 reads FQNEAQ (reference sequence). Amplification of TCR beta CDR3 regions was performed using RNA transcripts as template. HTBI primers were used for first-round RT-PCR of the TCR CDR3. TCRdb ran MiXCR on the multiplex PCR reads and lists one entry per CDR3 protein. This table holds hundreds of thousands of distinct CDR3 sequences, roughly 14% found once.

The clonotype was recovered from a man aged 18 to 29 with Graves' ophthalmopathy. This chain joins TRBV7-9 and TRBJ1-1; D is perhaps TRBD1 (5 bases). Sequenced input: blood. CDR3 sequence (DNA): TGTGCCAGCAGCCCCGTGGGGGGTGAGAACACTGAAGCTTTCTTT. It is translated as CASSPVGGENTEAFF.